A selection of T cell receptor beta chains follows, all from one sample in a study of read filtering for tumor transcriptome and immune sequencing. MiXCR was run by TCRdb on the reads, yielding one entry per CDR3 protein. The sample holds tens of thousands of distinct CDR3 sequences, approximately 19% seen once. Sequenced input: a population of CD138-negative cells sorted from bone marrow. The source is a donor older than 35 with multiple myeloma. Each CDR3 is given with its conserved first and last residue. Fields, in order: clone size, D gene, V gene, J gene, CDR3 protein, CDR3 DNA. D genes are given only for firm matches. Clone sizes are given selectively: once, few, many, or a class where the clone is expanded.

size: many
D: .
V: TRBV6-1
J: TRBJ2-1
CDR3: CATLDLQGRKQFF
DNA: TGTGCCACCCTTGATCTACAGGGCCGTAAGCAGTTCTTC

size: once
D: .
V: TRBV29-1
J: TRBJ2-2
CDR3: CSVLVPEGTGELFF
DNA: TGCAGCGTTCTAGTTCCCGAAGGCACCGGGGAGCTGTTTTTT

size: many
D: TRBD1
V: TRBV7-8
J: TRBJ1-1
CDR3: CASLDRGNTEAFF
DNA: TGTGCCAGCTTGGACAGGGGAAACACTGAAGCTTTCTTT

size: many
D: TRBD1
V: TRBV27
J: TRBJ1-5
CDR3: CASRGDSSNQPQHF
DNA: TGTGCCAGCAGGGGGGACAGTAGCAATCAGCCCCAGCATTTT

size: .
D: .
V: TRBV19
J: TRBJ2-7
CDR3: CGSAARATKTYEQYF
DNA: TGTGGCAGTGCCGCCAGGGCCACCAAAACCTACGAGCAGTACTTC

size: many
D: .
V: TRBV5-1
J: TRBJ1-1
CDR3: CASSFGQLNTEAFF
DNA: TGCGCCAGCAGCTTCGGACAGCTGAACACTGAAGCTTTCTTT

size: .
D: TRBD1
V: TRBV20-1
J: TRBJ2-1
CDR3: CSASQGARDEQFF
DNA: TGCAGTGCTAGTCAGGGGGCTCGGGATGAGCAGTTCTTC

size: .
D: .
V: TRBV24-1
J: TRBJ1-1
CDR3: CATSGPRGSEAFF
DNA: TGTGCCACCAGTGGTCCCCGGGGATCTGAAGCTTTCTTT

size: many
D: TRBD2
V: TRBV2
J: TRBJ2-1
CDR3: CASSYLGLAGGQFF
DNA: TGTGCCAGCAGTTATCTCGGACTAGCGGGCGGCCAGTTCTTC

size: many
D: .
V: TRBV20-1
J: TRBJ2-1
CDR3: CSAPGPLANNEQFF
DNA: TGCAGTGCCCCCGGCCCCCTAGCTAACAATGAGCAGTTCTTC

size: many
D: TRBD2
V: TRBV28
J: TRBJ2-5
CDR3: CASRGGGRPETQYF
DNA: TGTGCCAGCAGGGGCGGGGGTCGACCGGAGACCCAGTACTTC

size: .
D: .
V: TRBV4-3
J: TRBJ2-2
CDR3: CASSQDYQTGELFF
DNA: TGCGCCAGCAGCCAAGATTACCAGACCGGGGAGCTGTTTTTT

size: .
D: .
V: TRBV7-9
J: TRBJ2-1
CDR3: CASSFGTRGPCDEQFF
DNA: TGTGCCAGCAGCTTCGGGACTCGCGGGCCCTGCGATGAGCAGTTCTTC

size: many
D: .
V: TRBV6-2/TRBV6-3
J: TRBJ2-5
CDR3: CASSSGRTQETQYF
DNA: TGTGCCAGCAGTTCAGGCCGGACCCAAGAGACCCAGTACTTC

size: many
D: TRBD1
V: TRBV15
J: TRBJ2-2
CDR3: CATSRGGTGNTGELFF
DNA: TGTGCCACCAGCAGGGGCGGGACAGGGAACACCGGGGAGCTGTTTTTT

size: .
D: TRBD2
V: TRBV11-3
J: TRBJ2-1
CDR3: CASSRASGRAASYNEQLF
DNA: TGTGCCAGCAGCCGAGCTAGCGGGAGGGCCGCATCCTACAATGAGCAGCTCTTC

size: many
D: TRBD1
V: TRBV7-3
J: TRBJ2-3
CDR3: CASSSPDRGTDTQYF
DNA: TGTGCCAGCAGCTCCCCTGACAGGGGCACAGATACGCAGTATTTT

size: many
D: .
V: TRBV4-1
J: TRBJ2-6
CDR3: CASSSQGRLGANVLTF
DNA: TGCGCCAGCAGCTCCCAGGGGCGTTTAGGGGCCAACGTCCTGACTTTC

size: many
D: .
V: TRBV20-1
J: TRBJ2-2
CDR3: CSARDPPGGELFF
DNA: TGCAGTGCTAGAGATCCCCCAGGAGGGGAGCTGTTTTTT

size: .
D: .
V: TRBV18
J: TRBJ1-1
CDR3: CASSIGHGDAEAFF
DNA: TGTGCCAGCTCAATAGGACACGGGGACGCTGAAGCTTTCTTT

size: many
D: .
V: TRBV5-5
J: TRBJ2-1
CDR3: CASSLPQVFSGDILTLDEQFF
DNA: TGTGCCAGCAGCCTTCCCCAGGTTTTTTCTGGAGACATACTCACATTGGATGAGCAGTTCTTC

size: .
D: .
V: TRBV24-1
J: TRBJ2-2
CDR3: CATSDTRDRLGGELFF
DNA: TGTGCCACCAGTGACACGCGGGATAGGTTAGGCGGGGAGCTGTTTTTT

size: many
D: TRBD2
V: TRBV14
J: TRBJ2-7
CDR3: CASSQVWAGGPYEQYF
DNA: TGTGCCAGCAGCCAAGTTTGGGCGGGAGGGCCTTACGAGCAGTACTTC

size: medium-sized
D: .
V: TRBV2
J: TRBJ2-1
CDR3: CASRVSYNEQFF
DNA: TGTGCCAGCAGGGTCTCCTACAATGAGCAGTTCTTC

size: .
D: .
V: TRBV29-1
J: TRBJ2-1
CDR3: CSAHRDNQERGANNEQFF
DNA: TGCAGCGCCCACCGGGACAACCAGGAAAGAGGGGCAAACAATGAGCAGTTCTTC

size: few
D: TRBD2
V: TRBV9
J: TRBJ2-2
CDR3: CASSRLAGGTGELFF
DNA: TGTGCCAGCAGCCGACTAGCGGGAGGCACCGGGGAGCTGTTTTTT

size: .
D: .
V: TRBV12-5
J: TRBJ1-1
CDR3: CASGLNGKRGTEAFF
DNA: TGTGCTAGTGGTTTGAATGGGAAGAGGGGCACTGAAGCTTTCTTT

size: many
D: .
V: TRBV15
J: TRBJ2-7
CDR3: CATSRVTGGWNYEQYF
DNA: TGTGCCACCAGCAGAGTGACCGGGGGTTGGAACTACGAGCAGTACTTC

size: many
D: .
V: TRBV2
J: TRBJ2-7
CDR3: CATTGEHSYEQYF
DNA: TGTGCCACCACGGGAGAGCACTCCTACGAGCAGTACTTC

size: many
D: .
V: TRBV28
J: TRBJ1-1
CDR3: CASSPGFRGAHTEAFF
DNA: TGTGCCAGCAGTCCTGGATTTAGGGGGGCGCACACTGAAGCTTTCTTT

size: many
D: .
V: TRBV20-1
J: TRBJ1-5
CDR3: CSATGTGNQPQHF
DNA: TGCAGTGCCACGGGCACCGGCAATCAGCCCCAGCATTTT

size: many
D: TRBD2
V: TRBV28
J: TRBJ2-4
CDR3: CASSNAGTSGNIQYF
DNA: TGTGCCAGCAGCAACGCCGGGACTAGCGGAAACATTCAGTACTTC

size: many
D: TRBD2
V: TRBV7-6
J: TRBJ2-7
CDR3: CASSYGTSFYEQYF
DNA: TGTGCCAGCAGCTACGGGACTAGCTTCTACGAGCAGTACTTC

size: few
D: TRBD2
V: TRBV20-1
J: TRBJ2-3
CDR3: CSAWTSGKTDTQYF
DNA: TGCAGTGCTTGGACTAGCGGGAAGACAGATACGCAGTATTTT

size: few
D: .
V: TRBV30
J: TRBJ1-1
CDR3: CAWKRWGRNTEAFF
DNA: TGTGCCTGGAAAAGGTGGGGTCGGAACACTGAAGCTTTCTTT

size: few
D: .
V: TRBV20-1
J: TRBJ1-4
CDR3: CSAENRAGEELFF
DNA: TGCAGTGCTGAAAACAGGGCTGGTGAAGAACTGTTTTTT

size: many
D: TRBD2
V: TRBV20-1
J: TRBJ2-2
CDR3: CSAPEAGGSTGELFF
DNA: TGCAGTGCTCCAGAAGCGGGAGGAAGTACCGGGGAGCTGTTTTTT